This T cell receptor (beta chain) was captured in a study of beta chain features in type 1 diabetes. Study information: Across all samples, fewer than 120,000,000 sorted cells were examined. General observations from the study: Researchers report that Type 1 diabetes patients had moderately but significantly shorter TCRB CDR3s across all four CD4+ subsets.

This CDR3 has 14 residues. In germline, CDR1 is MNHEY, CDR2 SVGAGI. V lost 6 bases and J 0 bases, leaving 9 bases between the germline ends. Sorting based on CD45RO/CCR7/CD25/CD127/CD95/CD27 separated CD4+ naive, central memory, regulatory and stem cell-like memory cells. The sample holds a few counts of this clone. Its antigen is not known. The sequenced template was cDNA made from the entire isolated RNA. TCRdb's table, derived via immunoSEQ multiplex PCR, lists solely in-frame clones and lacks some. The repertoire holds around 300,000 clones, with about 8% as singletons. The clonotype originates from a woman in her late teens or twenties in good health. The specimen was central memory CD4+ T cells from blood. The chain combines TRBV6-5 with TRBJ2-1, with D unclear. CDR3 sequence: CASRYASSYNEQFF. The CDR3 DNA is TGTGCCAGCAGGTACGCGAGCTCCTACAATGAGCAGTTCTTC.